A selection of T cell receptor beta chains follows, all from one sample in a study of cytomegalovirus exposure and HLA in healthy donors. TCRdb's copy holds only in-frame clones and misses some; the assay was immunoSEQ multiplex PCR. Among approximately 150,000 clones listed, over 60% were seen once. The specimen was PBMCs. These receptors came from a woman between 18 and 29 years old in good health and CMV-seronegative. Both conserved end residues are part of each CDR3. D genes are given only for firm matches. Expanded clones are given a class, and other clones once, few, many or no size at all.

>-|TRBJ2-1|TRBV29-1|TRBD2
TGCAGCGTTGAAGACGAGGGAGGCGGGAGCTCCTACAGTGAGCAGTTCTTC
CSVEDEGGGSSYSEQFF
>-|TRBJ2-6|TRBV19|-
TGTGCCACCTCGAGAGAGGACACATTATCTGGGGCCAACGTCCTGACTTTC
CATSREDTLSGANVLTF
>few|TRBJ1-4|TRBV7-2|TRBD1
TGTGCCAGCAGCTTAGAGGGGACAGGGGGCCTTGAAAAACTGTTTTTT
CASSLEGTGGLEKLFF
>-|TRBJ2-3|TRBV5-1|TRBD1
TGCGCCAGCAGCTTAACAGGGGGCGCGAACACAGATACGCAGTATTTT
CASSLTGGANTDTQYF
>-|TRBJ2-5|TRBV7-9|-
TGTGCCAGCAGCGCGACCGGAGAAGAGACCCAGTACTTC
CASSATGEETQYF
>few|TRBJ1-1|TRBV7-8|-
TGTGCCAGCAGCCATAGGGCGGGGAGGGGAAACACTGAAGCTTTCTTT
CASSHRAGRGNTEAFF
>-|TRBJ1-5|TRBV19|TRBD1
TGTGCCAGTACCCCGGGACAGGGGGCCCCGCGGCCCCAGCATTTT
CASTPGQGAPRPQHF
>-|TRBJ1-5|TRBV7-7|-
TGTGCTAGCAGTACCCAGGACAGATATCAGCCCCAGCATTTT
CASSTQDRYQPQHF
>-|TRBJ1-1|TRBV27|-
TGTGCCAGCGCAAGGCAGGGCGAAGCTTTCTTT
CASARQGEAFF
>-|TRBJ2-5|TRBV12-5|-
TGTGCTAGTGGTTTGGTACCCCTCCAGGGGCTGACCCAGTACTTC
CASGLVPLQGLTQYF
>-|TRBJ2-1|TRBV4-1|TRBD2
TGCGCCAGCAGCCAGCCGGGACTAGCCCAAAAGCGTCGGTTCTTC
CASSQPGLAQKRRFF
>-|TRBJ1-5|TRBV7-2|-
TGTGCCAGCAGCGAACAGGGTATGCAGCCCCAGCATTTT
CASSEQGMQPQHF
>-|TRBJ1-5|TRBV19|TRBD1
TGTGCCAGTAGTATAGTAGTAGGGGGCTCCCAGCCCCAGCATTTT
CASSIVVGGSQPQHF
>few|TRBJ2-6|TRBV7-2|TRBD1
TGTGCCAGCAGCTTAGCCCGACAGGGTGGTTTCTCTGGGGCCAACGTCCTGACTTTC
CASSLARQGGFSGANVLTF
>few|TRBJ2-1|TRBV27|TRBD1
TGTGCCAGCAGTTTCCCTCCGGGACAGGGGCTCGATGAGCAGTTCTTC
CASSFPPGQGLDEQFF
>-|TRBJ1-2|TRBV5-4|TRBD1
TGTGCCAGCAGCTTCGGGACAGGGGAAAACTATGGCTACACCTTC
CASSFGTGENYGYTF
>few|TRBJ1-1|TRBV12-5|-
TGTGCTAGTGGTTTGAAGGGGGGGACTGAAGCTTTCTTT
CASGLKGGTEAFF
>-|TRBJ1-5|TRBV5-5|-
TGTGCCAGCAGCTTGAGAGGGAACCAGCCCCAGCATTTT
CASSLRGNQPQHF
>-|TRBJ2-7|TRBV7-9|-
TGTGCCAGCAGCTTAGGTTGGAGCTCCTACGAGCAGTACTTC
CASSLGWSSYEQYF
>few|TRBJ1-4|TRBV4-3|-
TGCGCCAGCAGCCAAGATCTAAGGCGGACTAATGAAAAACTGTTTTTT
CASSQDLRRTNEKLFF
>-|TRBJ2-2|TRBV29-1|TRBD1
TGCAGCGCCCGGACAGGGGGCGACACCGGGGAGCTGTTTTTT
CSARTGGDTGELFF
>-|TRBJ2-1|TRBV7-3|TRBD2
TGTGCCAGCAGCCTCTACGGGGGGTTAACCTACAATGAGCAGTTCTTC
CASSLYGGLTYNEQFF
>-|TRBJ1-2|TRBV5-4|-
TGTGCCAGCAGCTTGAACGTGGGGGCCGCGAAAGGCTACACCTTC
CASSLNVGAAKGYTF
>-|TRBJ2-3|TRBV2|-
TGTGCCAGCAGGGTGACAGCCTCTAGCACAGATACGCAGTATTTT
CASRVTASSTDTQYF
>-|TRBJ2-5|TRBV6-5|-
TGTGCCAGCAGTTACGGCACGGAGACCCAGTACTTC
CASSYGTETQYF
>-|TRBJ2-7|TRBV6-1|TRBD2
TGTGCCAGCAGTGCGGGAGGGCAGGGGTTCTACGAGCAGTACTTC
CASSAGGQGFYEQYF
>-|TRBJ1-2|TRBV30|TRBD1
TGTGCCTGGAGTAGGTGGGACAGGGGATCCTATGGCTACACCTTC
CAWSRWDRGSYGYTF
>-|TRBJ1-5|TRBV28|-
TGTGCCAGCAGTTTGGGGGGACCCAATCAGCCCCAGCATTTT
CASSLGGPNQPQHF
>-|TRBJ1-2|TRBV27|-
TGTGCCAGCAGTTCCGGACAGTCCTGGGTGGGCTACACCTTC
CASSSGQSWVGYTF
>-|TRBJ2-2|TRBV6-5|-
TGTGCCAGCACCCAGAACACCGGGGAGCTGTTTTTT
CASTQNTGELFF
>few|TRBJ2-7|TRBV15|-
TGTGCCACCAGCAGAGGGTTTGCAGGCCCCTACGAGCAGTACTTC
CATSRGFAGPYEQYF
>-|TRBJ1-5|TRBV7-9|-
TGTGCCAGCAGCTCAAATTATCAGCCCCAGCATTTT
CASSSNYQPQHF
>-|TRBJ2-7|TRBV5-4|-
TGTGCCAGCAGCCTAGGACAGCATTCCTACGAGCAGTACTTC
CASSLGQHSYEQYF
>-|TRBJ2-1|TRBV30|TRBD1
TGTGCTGCTTCGGACAGGTTTGTCAATGAGCAGTTCTTC
CAASDRFVNEQFF
>-|TRBJ1-5|TRBV5-6|TRBD1
TGTGCCAGCAGCCTAAACCGGGACAGGGGAGAATATAGCAATCAGCCCCAGCATTTT
CASSLNRDRGEYSNQPQHF
>-|TRBJ1-6|TRBV28|-
TGTGCCACCGTCCGTGGCAGGGTGGGTTATTCACCCCTCCACTTT
CATVRGRVGYSPLHF
>-|TRBJ1-1|TRBV7-9|TRBD1
TGTGCCAGCGGCGACAGGGCCCTGAACACTGAAGCTTTCTTT
CASGDRALNTEAFF
>-|TRBJ2-7|TRBV10-1|-
TGCGCCAGACCTGCCTCCGGGTCCTACGAGCAGTACTTC
CARPASGSYEQYF
>-|TRBJ2-5|TRBV18|TRBD2
TGTGCCAGCTCAGCGACTAGCGGGGATAAAGAGACCCAGTACTTC
CASSATSGDKETQYF
>-|TRBJ1-4|TRBV28|-
TGTGCCAGCAGGCCAATAATACTTGGTGAAAAACTGTTTTTT
CASRPIILGEKLFF
>few|TRBJ2-6|TRBV28|-
TGTGCCAGCAGTTTTGGGGGGTCTGGGGCCAACGTCCTGACTTTC
CASSFGGSGANVLTF
>-|TRBJ1-2|TRBV18|-
TGTGCCAGCTCACCCGGGGGGTTCTATGGCTACACCTTC
CASSPGGFYGYTF
>few|TRBJ1-1|TRBV2|-
TGTGCCACCCAGGACAGTTTCCAGACTGAAGCTTTCTTT
CATQDSFQTEAFF
>-|TRBJ1-1|TRBV11-2|-
TGTGCCAGCAGCTCGACAGGAGAAGCTTTCTTT
CASSSTGEAFF
>-|TRBJ1-1|TRBV5-1|TRBD1
TGCGCCAGCAGCTTCTTACAGGGGGGGTTGAACACTGAAGCTTTCTTT
CASSFLQGGLNTEAFF
>-|TRBJ2-1|TRBV11-2|TRBD1
TGTGCCAGCAGCTTCTGGGACAGGGGGCATCGCAATGAGCAGTTCTTC
CASSFWDRGHRNEQFF
>-|TRBJ2-2|TRBV7-7|-
TGTGCCAGCAGCTTAGCGGGGACAACCGCGCGTGGGGAGCTGTTTTTT
CASSLAGTTARGELFF